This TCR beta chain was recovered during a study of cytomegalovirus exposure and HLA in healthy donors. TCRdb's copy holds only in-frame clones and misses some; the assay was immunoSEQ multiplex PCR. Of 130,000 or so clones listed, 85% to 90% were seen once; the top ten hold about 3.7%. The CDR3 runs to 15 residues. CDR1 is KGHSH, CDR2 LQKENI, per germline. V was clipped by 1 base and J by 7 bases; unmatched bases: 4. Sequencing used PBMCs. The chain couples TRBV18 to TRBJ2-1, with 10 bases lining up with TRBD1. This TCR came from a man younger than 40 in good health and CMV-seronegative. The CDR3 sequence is CASSPRRTGGNEQFF. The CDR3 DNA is TGTGCCAGCTCACCACGACGGACAGGGGGGAATGAGCAGTTCTTC.